This T cell receptor beta chain was captured in a study of shared clonotypes between healthy human individuals. Across the study: The study used three CD4 naive, three CD4 memory, two CD8 naive and one CD8 memory plate per donor.

Findings and limits, study-wide: It was only blood that was sampled, and tissue repertoires likely differ.

Assay: immunoSEQ multiplex PCR; the TCRdb copy retains only in-frame clones and omits some. In the table there are hundreds of thousands of clones, approximately 73% of which are singletons. With respect to this clone: Its antigen remains unknown.

V gave up 0 bases and J gave up 3 bases, with 21 bases separating them. CDR3 length equals 18 residues. Germline V gene data show CDR1 as MGHRA and CDR2 as YSYEKL. This receptor was obtained from a woman aged 25 to 45 in good health. The chain recombines TRBV4-1 with TRBJ2-7; maybe TRBD1 (6 bases). The sequenced material came from memory CD4+ T cells sorted from blood. Described subset: CD45RA-negative fraction. DNA of the CDR3: TGCGCCAGCAGCCAAGAAAGGACAGTGGGTGACCTATTCTACGAGCAGTACTTC. It specifies CASSQERTVGDLFYEQYF.